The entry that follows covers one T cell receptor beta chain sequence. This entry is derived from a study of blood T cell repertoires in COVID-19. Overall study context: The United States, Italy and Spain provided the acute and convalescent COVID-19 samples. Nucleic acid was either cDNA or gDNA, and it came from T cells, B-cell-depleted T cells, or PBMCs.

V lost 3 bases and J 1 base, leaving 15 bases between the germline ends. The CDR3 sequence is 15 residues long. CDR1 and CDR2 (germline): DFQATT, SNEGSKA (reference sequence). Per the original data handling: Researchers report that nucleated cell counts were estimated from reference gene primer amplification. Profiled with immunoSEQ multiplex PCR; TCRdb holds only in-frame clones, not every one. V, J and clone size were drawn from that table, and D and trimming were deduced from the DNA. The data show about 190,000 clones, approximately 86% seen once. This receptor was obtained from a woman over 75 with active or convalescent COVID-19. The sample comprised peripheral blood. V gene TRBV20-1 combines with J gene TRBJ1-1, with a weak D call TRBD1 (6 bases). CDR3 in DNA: TGCAGTGCTAGTTCCGCTCGGGGGGCGAACACTGAAGCTTTCTTT. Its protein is CSASSARGANTEAFF.